Shown below are 28 T cell receptor beta chains from a single sample sequenced in a study of Graves' ophthalmopathy and Graves' hyperthyroidism. Researchers took RNA transcripts and amplified TCR beta CDR3 regions from them. After a first-round RT-PCR with HTBI primers, a second-round multiplex PCR was run. TCRdb ran MiXCR on the multiplex PCR reads and lists one entry per CDR3 protein. The profile shows approximately 640,000 distinct CDR3 sequences, roughly two fifths of them singletons. Sequenced input: peripheral blood. The source is an adult man with Graves' ophthalmopathy.

This clonotype showed up many times. The chain recombines TRBV10-3 with TRBJ2-7; D is possibly TRBD1 (6 bases). Between the trimmed V and J ends, which lost 10 bases and 3 bases, there was a span of 19 bases. CDR3 length: 14 residues. Germline CDR1 reads ENHRY; CDR2 reads SYGVKD. The CDR3 region is CATARGATNYEQYF. In nucleotides, the CDR3 is TGTGCCACCGCCAGGGGAGCCACGAACTACGAGCAGTACTTC.

This clonotype has ten or more counts. The rearrangement uses TRBV20-1 and TRBJ1-2; no firm D call. Germline V gene lookup returns CDR1 DFQATT and CDR2 SNEGSKA (reference sequence). The CDR3 runs to 13 residues. V gave up 3 bases and J gave up 2 bases, with 10 bases separating them. This CDR3 reads CSASRQENYGYTF. The CDR3 coding sequence is TGCAGTGCTAGTCGCCAGGAGAACTATGGCTACACCTTC.

This clonotype has ten or more counts. The chain joins TRBV5-1 to TRBJ1-2; no definite D call. Germline CDR1 and CDR2: SGHRS and YFSETQ. CDR3 length: 12 residues. Trimming removed 3 bases from V and 3 bases from J, with 6 bases in between. CDR3 nucleotide sequence: TGCGCCAGCAGCTATGGAGACTATGGCTACACCTTC. This translates into CASSYGDYGYTF.

The chain uses TRBV29-1 and TRBJ2-5; D may be TRBD1 (6 bases). The length of the CDR3 is 12 residues. CDR1 and CDR2 from the germline V gene are SQVTM and ANQGSEA. Trimming left V 8 bases short and J 1 base short, with 11 bases between. CDR3 DNA sequence: TGCAGCTACGGGACAAGCCAAGAGACCCAGTACTTC. Residues: CSYGTSQETQYF.

CDR3 sequence reads: CASSRDRRENTEAFF. CDR3 nucleotides: TGTGCCAGCAGCCGGGACAGGAGGGAGAACACTGAAGCTTTCTTT. The chain employs TRBV7-9 and TRBJ1-1; 8 bases align to TRBD1. The CDR3 sequence is 15 residues long. The germline V gene encodes CDR1 SEHNR and CDR2 FQNEAQ (reference sequence). Trimming removed 5 bases from V and 1 base from J; junction bases left unmatched: 6.

This clonotype was seen at least ten times. J is TRBJ1-2 and V is TRBV19, with no clear D. With 7 bases removed from V and 7 bases from J, the gap between germline ends came to 16 bases. The CDR3 has 13 residues. Germline CDR1 and CDR2: LNHDA and SQIVND (reference sequence). CDR3 nucleotides: TGTGCCAGTACCCTCACCCCACCCGCTGGCTACACCTTC. It is translated as CASTLTPPAGYTF.

This clonotype came up many times. The chain joins TRBV29-1 to TRBJ2-3; TRBD1 matches at 8 bases. The CDR3 has 16 residues. J was trimmed by 0 bases and V by 5 bases; bases with no gene match: 10. Germline V gene sequence: CDR1 SQVTM, CDR2 ANQGSEA. The CDR3 reads CSVFGQGPPSTDTQYF. The CDR3 nucleotides read TGCAGCGTTTTCGGACAGGGCCCACCTAGCACAGATACGCAGTATTTT.

In its sample, this clonotype was seen many times. This chain connects TRBV4-1 to TRBJ1-4; D gene ambiguous. V dropped 0 bases and J dropped 7 bases, with 0 bases sitting between them. The germline V gene has CDR1 MGHRA and CDR2 YSYEKL. This CDR3 comprises 11 residues. CDR3 coding DNA: TGCGCCAGCAGCCAAGATGAAAAACTGTTTTTT. Its protein product is CASSQDEKLFF.

Ten or more counts support this clonotype. The gene calls are TRBV19 and TRBJ1-2, with D perhaps matching TRBD1 (5 bases). The V end lost 4 bases, the J end lost 4 bases, and 13 bases lay between the germline ends. There are 14 residues in the CDR3. The germline CDR1 and CDR2 sequences are LNHDA and SQIVND (reference sequence). CDR3 sequence: CASSRDGGRYGYTF. In DNA, the CDR3 is TGTGCCAGTAGTAGGGACGGGGGACGCTATGGCTACACCTTC. Full variable domain (rest looked up from reference TRBV19 and TRBJ1-2): DGGITQSPKYLFRKEGQNVTLSCEQNLNHDAMYWYRQDPGQGLRLIYYSQIVNDFQKGDIAEGYSVSREKKESFPLTVTSAQKNPTAFYLCASSRDGGRYGYTFGSGTRLTVV.

The chain employs TRBV7-9 and TRBJ1-6; D perhaps matches TRBD1 (6 bases). The V end was cut by 8 bases, the J end by 11 bases, with 19 bases between. Germline V gives CDR1 SEHNR, CDR2 FQNEAQ (reference sequence). The CDR3 loop spans 14 amino acids. CDR3 region: CASAPGGALTPLHF. The DNA of the CDR3 is TGTGCCAGCGCCCCGGGGGGGGCGCTAACACCCCTCCACTTT.

This clonotype appeared many times. The chain uses TRBV2 and TRBJ2-7, with 10 bases aligning to TRBD2. V lost 3 bases and J lost 0; bases outside the gene matches: 2. From germline, CDR1 is SNHLY and CDR2 FYNNEI. The CDR3 sequence is 15 residues long. For the CDR3, the DNA is TGTGCCAGCAGTGACCCTAGCGGGAGCTCCTACGAGCAGTACTTC. It specifies CASSDPSGSSYEQYF.

V gene TRBV7-9 combines with J gene TRBJ1-2; 8 nucleotides align to TRBD1. CDR1 and CDR2 from the germline V gene are SEHNR and FQNEAQ (reference sequence). Trimming removed 5 bases from V and 8 bases from J; junction bases left unmatched: 7. There are 13 residues in the CDR3. CDR3 loop: CASSGDRRRGYTF. Written as DNA, the CDR3 is TGTGCCAGCAGCGGGGACAGGCGGAGAGGCTACACCTTC.

The CDR3 DNA follows: TGCGCCAGCAGAACGACAGGGGCTACTCAGCCCCAGCATTTT. It translates to CASRTTGATQPQHF. This chain links TRBV10-2 with TRBJ1-5, with 8 nucleotides matching TRBD1. CDR3 length: 14 residues. Trimming at V came to 6 bases and at J to 6 bases, leaving 7 bases not matched to a gene. Germline CDR1 is WSHSY and CDR2 is SAAADI.

This clonotype was found a few times. A much bigger clone sits one base away, suggesting this may be a read error. The genes are TRBV7-8 and TRBJ2-5, with D possibly TRBD2 on 5 matching bases. The V end lost 0 bases, the J end lost 4 bases, and 9 bases lay between the germline ends. Germline V lookup: CDR1 SGHVS, CDR2 FQNEAQ. The CDR3 runs 14 residues. CDR3 region: CASSLAGVRETQYF. CDR3 bases: TGTGCCAGCAGCTTAGCGGGAGTAAGAGAGACCCAGTACTTC.

This clonotype was detected a few times. The rearrangement links TRBV29-1 to TRBJ2-3; TRBD2 agrees at 9 bases. This CDR3 is built from 16 residues. The V segment lost 8 bases and the J segment 5 bases; nucleotides outside the gene matches: 17. The V gene's germline CDR1 is SQVTM and CDR2 ANQGSEA. For the CDR3, the DNA is TGCAGCCAAACACCCATAGCGGGGGCCCCGGGAGATACGCAGTATTTT. Translating gives CSQTPIAGAPGDTQYF.

At least ten counts were recorded for this clonotype. This chain connects TRBV15 to TRBJ2-5, with D tentatively TRBD1 or TRBD2 (5 bases each). The CDR3 has 17 residues. CDR1 is LNHNV and CDR2 is YYDKDF in the germline V gene (reference sequence). V was clipped by 1 base and J by 1 base, with 16 bases between them. CDR3 residues: CATSRAGIGTLQETQYF. In DNA, the CDR3 is TGTGCCACCAGCAGAGCGGGCATCGGGACCCTCCAAGAGACCCAGTACTTC.

This chain joins TRBV25-1 and TRBJ2-7; D remains ambiguous. Trimming cost V 3 bases and J 7 bases, with 13 bases left between them. The CDR3 has 13 amino acids. Germline lookup yields CDR1 MGHDK and CDR2 SYGVNS. This CDR3 reads CASSDNAYNEQYF. The DNA of the CDR3 is TGTGCCAGCAGTGATAACGCCTACAATGAGCAGTACTTC.

This clonotype has a handful of counts. The chain carries TRBV11-2 and TRBJ1-1; D not resolved. The CDR3 length is 16 residues. Germline V gene sequence: CDR1 SGHAT, CDR2 FQNNGV. V gave up 3 bases and J gave up 0 bases, with 14 bases separating them. The CDR3, as DNA: TGTGCCAGCAGCTTGGTCGGGGTTGGAATGAACACTGAAGCTTTCTTT. It encodes CASSLVGVGMNTEAFF.

This clonotype was found many times. The chain is built from TRBV7-2 and TRBJ2-5; 9 bases agree with TRBD2. The CDR3 totals 16 residues. The germline V gene has CDR1 SGHTA and CDR2 FQGNSA. The V gene end was trimmed by 1 base and the J gene end by 0 bases; junction bases not matched to a gene: 3. This CDR3 is CASSLVASGNQETQYF. The CDR3 DNA follows: TGTGCCAGCAGCTTAGTAGCTAGCGGGAACCAAGAGACCCAGTACTTC.

V gene TRBV5-5 combines with J gene TRBJ1-6; 7 positions agree with TRBD1. Germline loops: CDR1 SGHKS, CDR2 YYEKEE (reference sequence). This CDR3 is built from 12 residues. Trimming cost V 2 bases and J 15 bases; bases outside gene matches: 5. The CDR3 loop is CASSLEAGGLHF. The DNA for the CDR3 is TGTGCCAGCAGCTTAGAGGCAGGGGGCCTCCACTTT. The full variable domain, in which reference TRBV5-5 and TRBJ1-6 provide the parts outside the CDR3, is DAGVTQSPTHLIKTRGQQVTLRCSPISGHKSVSWYQQVLGQGPQFIFQYYEKEERGRGNFPDRFSARQFPNYSSELNVNALLLGDSALYLCASSLEAGGLHFGNGTRLTVT.

This clonotype appeared many times. V gene TRBV6-5 combines with J gene TRBJ1-6; D gene unclear. The ends were cut back, 4 bases at V and 12 bases at J, with 10 bases in the middle. Germline assignment: CDR1 MNHEY and CDR2 SVGAGI. The CDR3 contains 12 residues. DNA of the CDR3: TGTGCCAGCAGTTCTACGGTTGGACCCCTCCACTTT. This gives the protein CASSSTVGPLHF.

The chain couples TRBV20-1 to TRBJ2-7, with 11 positions matching TRBD2. Germline lookup yields CDR1 DFQATT and CDR2 SNEGSKA (reference sequence). CDR3 length: 15 amino acids. V gave up 6 bases and J gave up 3 bases; unmatched junction bases: 10. CDR3 amino acids: CSASGLAGPCYEQYF. CDR3 bases: TGCAGTGCCTCTGGACTAGCGGGCCCCTGCTACGAGCAGTACTTC.

In its sample, this clonotype was seen many times. The rearrangement joins TRBV24-1 to TRBJ1-5; TRBD1 aligns across 7 bases. Germline CDR1 is KGHDR and CDR2 is SFDVKD. This CDR3 has 18 amino acids. V dropped 2 bases and J dropped 0; count of bases not matched to a gene: 9. The CDR3 nucleotides are TGTGCCACCAGTGATTCCCGGGACAGCTTGTATAGCAATCAGCCCCAGCATTTT. Translating it yields CATSDSRDSLYSNQPQHF.

This CDR3 is CSVEATGPGYTF. CDR3 in DNA: TGCAGCGTTGAAGCGACAGGGCCTGGCTACACCTTC. This chain uses TRBV29-1 with TRBJ1-2; TRBD1 agrees at 7 bases. J lost 7 bases, V lost 1 base, and 3 bases had no gene match. Germline CDR1 is SQVTM and CDR2 is ANQGSEA. This CDR3 comprises 12 residues.

This clonotype was observed once. The V gene is TRBV2, the J gene TRBJ1-1; D uncertain. This CDR3 comprises 13 residues. CDR1 is SNHLY and CDR2 is FYNNEI in the germline V gene. Trimming removed 7 bases from V and 1 base from J, with 10 bases in between. For the CDR3, the DNA is TGTGCCAGCAAACTCTGGGGGAACACTGAAGCTTTCTTT. This translates into CASKLWGNTEAFF.

This clonotype has a handful of counts. The genes are TRBV30 and TRBJ1-2, with 8 bases that match TRBD1. Per the germline V gene, CDR1 is GTSNPN and CDR2 is SVGIG (reference sequence). Trimming at V came to 8 bases and at J to 7 bases, leaving 6 bases not matched to a gene. CDR3 size: 11 residues. The CDR3 loop is CAQTGGVGYTF. The DNA of the CDR3 is TGTGCCCAAACAGGGGGAGTTGGCTACACCTTC. The whole variable domain, remainder taken from reference TRBV30 and TRBJ1-2, is SQTIHQWPATLVQPVGSPLSLECTVEGTSNPNLYWYRQAAGRGLQLLFYSVGIGQISSEVPQNLSASRPQDRQFILSSKKLLLSDSGFYLCAQTGGVGYTFGSGTRLTVV.

This clonotype was observed at least ten times. The chain is built from TRBV10-3 and TRBJ1-4; 10 bases are shared with TRBD1. V trimming: 10 bases; J trimming: 7 bases; junction bases outside the gene matches: 9. The germline gives CDR1 ENHRY, CDR2 SYGVKD. CDR3 size: 14 residues. CDR3: CATQRQGASEKLFF. Written as DNA, the CDR3 is TGTGCCACACAAAGACAGGGGGCGAGTGAAAAACTGTTTTTT.

This clonotype was recorded many times. The chain links TRBV5-1 to TRBJ2-7; D remains ambiguous. V dropped 0 bases and J dropped 2 bases, with 18 bases sitting between them. The length of the CDR3 is 17 residues. Looked up from germline, CDR1 is SGHRS and CDR2 is YFSETQ. CDR3 nucleotide sequence: TGCGCCAGCAGCTTGGAGTGGTCACAGTCCCACACCTACGAGCAGTACTTC. Residues: CASSLEWSQSHTYEQYF.